Sequencing of this T cell receptor (beta chain) was carried out in a study of T cell responses to AZD1222 COVID-19 vaccine. J was trimmed by 8 bases and V by 1 base; bases with no gene match: 0. This CDR3 comprises 12 residues. Germline V gives CDR1 WSHSY, CDR2 SAAADI. Repertoires were generated with immunoSEQ multiplex PCR, while TCRdb's copy carries only in-frame clones and drops some. The repertoire holds about 110,000 clones, about nine tenths seen once, with 3.1% in the top ten. This receptor was obtained from an adult in good health. The sample in question was peripheral blood, obtained on day 0 of MenACWY control vaccination. V gene TRBV10-2 combines with J gene TRBJ1-2; 8 nucleotides align to TRBD1. The CDR3 spells CASSEWDRGYTF. The DNA for the CDR3 is TGCGCCAGCAGTGAGTGGGACAGGGGCTACACCTTC.